These 22 T cell receptor beta chains were all obtained from the same sample, sequenced in a study of response to subunit inactivated influenza vaccine. From the RT-PCR reads, TCRdb called clonotypes with MiXCR, one entry per CDR3 protein. Among approximately 520,000 distinct CDR3 sequences, 25% were seen once, and the ten largest hold less than 2.5%. Sequences were derived from CD4+ T cells sorted from PBMCs, sampled roughly 5 days after vaccination. These receptors all come from a man in his fifties or sixties who received an inactivated influenza vaccine.

The chain combines TRBV20-1 with TRBJ2-4; TRBD1 or TRBD2 may be the D gene (5 bases each). The CDR3 is made up of 16 amino acids. The ends were cut back, 3 bases at V and 8 bases at J, with 23 bases in the middle. Looked up from germline, CDR1 is DFQATT and CDR2 is SNEGSKA (reference sequence). The CDR3 here is CSAREALASLGDIQYF. CDR3 sequence (DNA): TGCAGTGCTAGGGAGGCCCTCGCCTCTTTGGGGGACATTCAGTACTTC.

As concerns this clonotype: A much more abundant neighbour one base away suggests this may be a read error. The gene calls are TRBV29-1 and TRBJ2-1, with 9 nucleotides matching TRBD2. Germline V gene lookup returns CDR1 SQVTM and CDR2 ANQGSEA. This CDR3 region has 15 residues. CDR3 amino acids: CRVDRRGGSYNEQFF. CDR3 bases: TGCAGGGTTGACCGGCGGGGGGGTTCCTACAATGAGCAGTTCTTC.

The gene calls are TRBV7-9 and TRBJ2-7; D is tentatively TRBD1 or TRBD2 (5 bases each). The CDR3 extends over 17 amino acids. V dropped 1 base and J dropped 1 base, with 17 bases sitting between them. Germline assignment: CDR1 SEHNR and CDR2 FQNEAQ (reference sequence). CDR3 DNA sequence: TGTGCCAGCAGCTTAGGGCAGGGCCGGGATCCTTCCTACGAGCAGTACTTC. Protein sequence: CASSLGQGRDPSYEQYF.

The V call is TRBV28, the J call TRBJ2-7; D gene ambiguous. Trimming stripped 1 base from V and 0 bases from J, with 13 bases between. CDR1 is MDHEN and CDR2 is SYDVKM in the germline V gene. CDR3 length: 16 residues. As DNA, the CDR3 is TGTGCCAGCAGTTTATACTTTCCGGGCAACTCCTACGAGCAGTACTTC. Protein sequence: CASSLYFPGNSYEQYF.

This chain's CDR3 is CSAGGRSNQPQHF. The CDR3 DNA reads TGCAGTGCAGGGGGCAGAAGCAATCAGCCCCAGCATTTT. V gene TRBV20-1 combines with J gene TRBJ1-5, with 7 bases lining up with TRBD1. The CDR3 is made up of 13 amino acids. V trimming: 6 bases; J trimming: 1 base; junction bases outside the gene matches: 3. The germline CDR1 and CDR2 sequences are DFQATT and SNEGSKA (reference sequence).

This chain joins TRBV20-1 and TRBJ2-4; 7 bases are a match to TRBD2. Germline trimming cut 0 bases from V and 7 bases from J; bases unmatched to any gene: 9. This CDR3 has 15 amino acids. CDR1 DFQATT and CDR2 SNEGSKA come from the germline V gene (reference sequence). The CDR3 coding sequence is TGCAGTGCTAGAGATCTGGGAGGGCCAGTCAACATTCAGTACTTC. Its protein is CSARDLGGPVNIQYF.

A few counts support this clonotype. The chain couples TRBV24-1 to TRBJ1-2; D unclear. Trimming stripped 2 bases from V and 8 bases from J, with 11 bases between. CDR3 length: 13 residues. CDR1 and CDR2 (germline): KGHDR, SFDVKD. The CDR3 spells CATSDYQVAGYTF. The CDR3, as DNA: TGTGCCACCAGTGATTATCAGGTGGCCGGCTACACCTTC.

This clonotype turned up a few times. The rearrangement links TRBV20-1 to TRBJ2-7, with 10 bases matching TRBD1. The CDR3 sequence is 15 residues long. Germline-derived CDR1 and CDR2 are DFQATT and SNEGSKA (reference sequence). After removal of 0 bases from V and 5 bases from J, the junction contained 7 bases not matched to a gene. CDR3 bases: TGCAGTGCTAGAGATATGACAGGGGGCTACGACGAGCAGTACTTC. Translating gives CSARDMTGGYDEQYF.

This chain joins TRBV5-6 and TRBJ2-5; possible D gene TRBD2, 5 bases. Trimming left V 0 bases short and J 4 bases short, with 10 bases between. The germline CDR1 and CDR2 sequences are SGHDT and YYEEEE. The CDR3 loop spans 14 amino acids. Here the CDR3 DNA reads TGTGCCAGCAGCTTGGTTTGGCGGGCAGAGACCCAGTACTTC. Protein product: CASSLVWRAETQYF.

This clonotype appeared a few times. This rearrangement joins TRBV20-1 to TRBJ2-1; 9 bases match TRBD1. The J segment lost 1 base and the V segment lost 5 bases, leaving 6 bases of the junction unmatched. CDR3 size: 15 residues. Germline CDR1 reads DFQATT; CDR2 reads SNEGSKA (reference sequence). The CDR3 protein is CSALDRGRSYNEQFF. CDR3 nucleotides: TGCAGTGCTCTAGACAGGGGGAGGTCCTACAATGAGCAGTTCTTC.

The V and J genes are TRBV20-1 and TRBJ2-2, with D perhaps TRBD1 (5 bases). CDR3 size: 16 residues. Trimming shortened V by 1 base and J by 4 bases, and 16 bases separated the two germline ends. Germline CDR1 and CDR2: DFQATT and SNEGSKA (reference sequence). Here the CDR3 reads CSARAGYLRGTGELFF. DNA of the CDR3: TGCAGTGCTAGAGCAGGGTACCTTCGAGGCACCGGGGAGCTGTTTTTT.

The chain has TRBV5-1 and TRBJ2-2; no clear D. The CDR3 is 13 amino acids. Trimming took off 0 bases at V and 4 bases at J, with 4 bases between the two ends. Germline V CDR1 and CDR2: SGHRS, YFSETQ. The CDR3 is CASSLDVTGELFF. CDR3 sequence (DNA): TGCGCCAGCAGCTTGGACGTCACCGGGGAGCTGTTTTTT.

This clonotype appeared a few times. The chain joins TRBV6-1 to TRBJ2-2; no firm D call. The germline V gene encodes CDR1 MNHNS and CDR2 SASEGT. The CDR3 sequence is 16 residues long. V shed 5 bases and J shed 1 base, with 14 bases lying between them. CDR3 region: CASSPFLRKNTGELFF. CDR3 bases: TGTGCCAGCAGTCCGTTCCTAAGGAAGAACACCGGGGAGCTGTTTTTT.

V gene TRBV28 combines with J gene TRBJ2-4; perhaps TRBD2 as D (5 bases). CDR1 and CDR2 (germline): MDHEN, SYDVKM. Trimming cost V 6 bases and J 6 bases, with 15 bases left between them. This CDR3 is 14 amino acids long. Written as DNA, the CDR3 is TGTGCCAGCAGAAAGGCTAGCACCACAAACATTCAGTACTTC. This codes for CASRKASTTNIQYF.

The genes are TRBV20-1 and TRBJ1-6, with a possible D match to TRBD1 (6 bases). CDR1 and CDR2 from the germline V gene are DFQATT and SNEGSKA (reference sequence). V lost 3 bases to trimming and J lost 6 bases, with 12 bases between them. The CDR3 sequence is 14 residues long. The chain's CDR3 is CSARAGEVNSPLHF. The DNA of the CDR3 is TGCAGTGCTAGGGCAGGGGAAGTTAATTCACCCCTCCACTTT.

The chain combines TRBV21-1 with TRBJ2-5; the table names TRBD2, a call not compared with the DNA. TRBV21-1 is marked as a pseudogene. The CDR3 sequence is 14 residues long. The CDR3, as DNA: TGTGCCACGGGGAGGCCGGTCAATGAGGAGACCCAGTACTTC. It yields the protein CATGRPVNEETQYF.

The V and J genes are TRBV9 and TRBJ1-5; D may be TRBD1 (6 bases). Trimming stripped 3 bases from V and 9 bases from J, with 16 bases between. This CDR3 is 14 amino acids long. From germline, CDR1 is SGDLS and CDR2 YYNGEE. CDR3 nucleotide sequence: TGTGCCAGCAGCGCCGGACAGACTCCGGGGCCCCAGCATTTT. Amino acids: CASSAGQTPGPQHF.

This chain joins TRBV4-2 and TRBJ1-6, with a possible D match to TRBD1 (6 bases). The CDR3 loop spans 15 amino acids. Germline-derived CDR1 and CDR2 are LGHNA and YNFKEQ. Trimming shortened V by 0 bases and J by 6 bases, and 9 bases separated the two germline ends. The CDR3 here is CASSQEGAGNSPLHF. Written as DNA, the CDR3 is TGTGCCAGCAGCCAAGAGGGGGCCGGTAATTCACCCCTCCACTTT.

The J gene is TRBJ2-1, the V gene TRBV20-1; 8 bases are a match to TRBD2. V was clipped by 6 bases and J by 3 bases; unmatched bases: 7. CDR3 length equals 14 residues. Germline CDR1 is DFQATT and CDR2 is SNEGSKA (reference sequence). CDR3 in amino acids: CSAAAGAGYNEQFF. The CDR3 DNA is TGCAGTGCCGCAGCGGGAGCGGGCTACAATGAGCAGTTCTTC.

The CDR3: CASSSINSPYNEQFF. The CDR3, as DNA: TGTGCCAGCAGCTCAATAAACAGCCCCTACAATGAGCAGTTCTTC. The rearrangement joins TRBV7-9 to TRBJ2-1; the D is unclear. The V end lost 4 bases, the J end lost 2 bases, and 12 bases lay between the germline ends. Germline values: CDR1 SEHNR, CDR2 FQNEAQ (reference sequence). The CDR3 runs 15 residues.

This clonotype was observed a single time. J is TRBJ1-2 and V is TRBV20-1; the D is unclear. The V gene's germline CDR1 is DFQATT and CDR2 SNEGSKA (reference sequence). V was trimmed by 3 bases and J by 8 bases, leaving 10 bases between them. This CDR3 is built from 11 residues. CDR3 sequence: CSASTVRGYTF. For the CDR3, the DNA is TGCAGTGCTAGTACCGTACGGGGCTACACCTTC.

The CDR3 coding sequence is TGTGCCAGCAGCCCGGGACAGAACACCTACAATGAGCAGTTCTTC. This encodes CASSPGQNTYNEQFF. The chain employs TRBV4-2 and TRBJ2-1; 7 bases fit TRBD1. V was clipped by 4 bases and J by 2 bases; unmatched bases: 5. The length of the CDR3 is 15 residues. Germline V CDR1 and CDR2: LGHNA, YNFKEQ.